A single sample gave rise to the 15 T cell receptor beta chains below, sequenced in a study of shared clonotypes between healthy human individuals. Profiling relied on immunoSEQ multiplex PCR, and the TCRdb table lists in-frame clones only, not all of them. The sample includes 1 million to 1.2 million clones, approximately 80% of them seen just once. The sequencing input was memory CD4+ T cells from PBMCs. This sample's subset: CD45RA-negative fraction. All receptors come from a man between 18 and 35 years old in good health. Some clones in this sample may be carry-over from other donors' samples.

This chain joins TRBV7-6 and TRBJ2-3; D is unresolved. This CDR3 has 14 amino acids. Trimming cost V 7 bases and J 6 bases, with 17 bases left between them. Germline CDR1 and CDR2: SGHVS and FNYEAQ. The CDR3 sequence is CASKRLALTDTQYF. The CDR3 region has the DNA TGTGCCAGCAAAAGGCTGGCACTCACTGATACGCAGTATTTT.

J is TRBJ1-1 and V is TRBV15, with TRBD1 matching over 8 bases. The CDR3 has 13 amino acids. Trimming at V came to 8 bases and at J to 1 base, leaving 3 bases not matched to a gene. Looked up from germline, CDR1 is LNHNV and CDR2 is YYDKDF (reference sequence). CDR3 protein: CATQGTGNTEAFF. DNA of the CDR3: TGTGCCACCCAAGGGACAGGGAACACTGAAGCTTTCTTT. The variable domain in full, with the rest retrieved from reference TRBV15 and TRBJ1-1, is DAMVIQNPRYQVTQFGKPVTLSCSQTLNHNVMYWYQQKSSQAPKLLFHYYDKDFNNEADTPDNFQSRRPNTSFCFLDIRSPGLGDTAMYLCATQGTGNTEAFFGQGTRLTVV.

Comment on this clone: This CDR3 is also generated by other DNA sequences in the sample. This chain connects TRBV5-1 to TRBJ2-7; the D gene is possibly TRBD1 (5 bases). CDR1 is SGHRS, CDR2 YFSETQ, per germline. Trimming removed 4 bases from V and 4 bases from J, with 15 bases in between. The CDR3 covers 14 residues. The CDR3 region is CASSLRTSGYEQYF. For the CDR3, the DNA is TGCGCCAGCAGCCTGCGGACAAGTGGGTACGAGCAGTACTTC.

This chain connects TRBV6-1 to TRBJ1-5; unclear D gene. This CDR3 region has 15 residues. The V end was cut by 5 bases, the J end by 7 bases, with 18 bases between. Germline lookup yields CDR1 MNHNS and CDR2 SASEGT. The CDR3 DNA is TGTGCCAGCAGTCAGAACCGGGCCCCAGGCCAGCCCCAGCATTTT. Encoded protein: CASSQNRAPGQPQHF.

J is TRBJ1-3 and V is TRBV7-2, with D tentatively TRBD1 (5 bases). The CDR3 totals 13 residues. From germline, CDR1 is SGHTA and CDR2 FQGNSA. Trimming shortened V by 6 bases and J by 4 bases, and 10 bases separated the two germline ends. The chain's CDR3 is CASSWGEGNTIYF. The DNA of the CDR3 is TGTGCCAGCAGTTGGGGGGAGGGAAACACCATATATTTT.

For the CDR3, the DNA is TGTGCCAGCTCACGAGAGACAGGCCAAGCTTTCTTT. As protein: CASSRETGQAFF. V usage is TRBV18 and J usage is TRBJ1-1; a possible D gene is TRBD1 (6 bases). Germline V gives CDR1 KGHSH, CDR2 LQKENI. This CDR3 is built from 12 residues. V lost 4 bases and J 9 bases, leaving 12 bases between the germline ends.

The chain couples TRBV5-6 to TRBJ1-3, with 8 bases lining up with TRBD1. There are 17 residues in the CDR3. Per the germline V gene, CDR1 is SGHDT and CDR2 is YYEEEE. V shed 4 bases, J shed 0 bases, and the junction held 9 bases outside the gene matches. This chain's CDR3 is CASSLGPGQGSGNTIYF. Here the CDR3 DNA reads TGTGCCAGCAGCCTTGGACCCGGACAGGGCTCTGGAAACACCATATATTTT. The full variable domain, with the rest looked up from reference TRBV5-6 and TRBJ1-3, is DAGVTQSPTHLIKTRGQQVTLRCSPKSGHDTVSWYQQALGQGPQFIFQYYEEEERQRGNFPDRFSGHQFPNYSSELNVNALLLGDSALYLCASSLGPGQGSGNTIYFGEGSWLTVV.

Only one count was recorded for this clone. V usage is TRBV6-5 and J usage is TRBJ2-3, with D perhaps matching TRBD2 (6 bases). The germline gives CDR1 MNHEY, CDR2 SVGAGI. V lost 7 bases and J 2 bases, leaving 13 bases between the germline ends. The CDR3 runs to 14 residues. The CDR3 region is CASMRGGATDTQYF. CDR3 sequence (DNA): TGTGCCAGCATGCGGGGTGGGGCCACAGATACGCAGTATTTT.

In the case of this clone: A read error is the likely source, as a far larger clone sits one nucleotide away. The chain carries TRBV4-2 and TRBJ2-1; 12 bases match TRBD2. Germline CDR1 is LGHNA and CDR2 is YNFKEQ. The CDR3 has 16 residues. Written as DNA, the CDR3 is TGTGCCAGCAGCCTCTCGACTAGCGGGAGCTACAATGAGCTGTTCTTC. This translates into CASSLSTSGSYNELFF.

J is TRBJ2-1 and V is TRBV5-1; 9 bases line up with TRBD2. V gave up 3 bases and J gave up 4 bases; unmatched junction bases: 11. Germline values: CDR1 SGHRS, CDR2 YFSETQ. CDR3 length equals 17 residues. The CDR3 here is CASSSRREGNIYNEQFF. DNA of the CDR3: TGCGCCAGCAGCTCCCGGCGGGAGGGTAACATATACAATGAGCAGTTCTTC. Full variable domain (remainder filled in from reference TRBV5-1 and TRBJ2-1): KAGVTQTPRYLIKTRGQQVTLSCSPISGHRSVSWYQQTPGQGLQFLFEYFSETQRNKGNFPGRFSGRQFSNSRSEMNVSTLELGDSALYLCASSSRREGNIYNEQFFGPGTRLTVL.

CDR3 sequence: CASHHRSSTDTQYF. The CDR3 DNA is TGTGCCAGCCATCACAGGTCTAGCACAGATACGCAGTATTTT. The rearrangement links TRBV28 to TRBJ2-3; the D gene is possibly TRBD1 (5 bases). Deletions cut 8 bases from V and 0 bases from J, with 12 bases between. This CDR3 comprises 14 residues. CDR1 is MDHEN, CDR2 SYDVKM, per germline.

This clone is a singleton in its sample. The chain recombines TRBV9 with TRBJ2-5, with D tentatively TRBD1 (8 bases). The V and J ends lost 4 bases and 4 bases respectively, with 20 bases between them. CDR1 and CDR2 (germline): SGDLS, YYNGEE. This CDR3 contains 16 residues. In DNA form, the CDR3 reads TGTGCCAGCAGCCCTAGCCCGGACAGGGAGGGAGAGACCCAGTACTTC. Encoded protein: CASSPSPDREGETQYF.

The J gene is TRBJ2-4, the V gene TRBV11-2; D ambiguous. The CDR3 length is 12 residues. Trimming took off 5 bases at V and 8 bases at J, with 10 bases between the two ends. Germline V gene data show CDR1 as SGHAT and CDR2 as FQNNGV. CDR3: CASSTAGDIQYF. The CDR3 DNA is TGTGCCAGCAGCACCGCCGGAGACATTCAGTACTTC.

V and J are TRBV28 and TRBJ1-2; D might be TRBD1 (5 bases). The V and J ends lost 6 bases and 5 bases respectively, with 19 bases between them. This CDR3 is built from 15 residues. CDR1 and CDR2 from the germline V gene are MDHEN and SYDVKM. Written as DNA, the CDR3 is TGTGCCAGCAGCCTTGGTGGGGGAGTAGGGTATGGCTACACCTTC. As protein: CASSLGGGVGYGYTF.

CDR3 DNA sequence: TGCGCCAGCAGCTTGACCCTCACGACTAGCGGGAGTGGTTCCCAGTACTTC. This translates into CASSLTLTTSGSGSQYF. V and J are TRBV5-1 and TRBJ2-5, with 12 bases aligning to TRBD2. Germline CDR1 reads SGHRS; CDR2 reads YFSETQ. The CDR3 spans 17 residues. J gave up 9 bases and V 1 base, and 13 bases lay outside the gene matches.